This T cell receptor beta chain was captured in a study of control samples from healthy donors and cancer patients. Germline-derived CDR1 and CDR2 are DFQATT and SNEGSKA (reference sequence). This CDR3 spans 11 amino acids. Deletions cut 8 bases from V and 4 bases from J, with 11 bases between. This clone was detected once. Sequencing used immunoSEQ multiplex PCR; TCRdb keeps in-frame clones, though not all of them. The repertoire holds about 180,000 clones, with around 90% as singletons. The chain joins TRBV20-1 to TRBJ2-5; D is perhaps TRBD1 (5 bases). Sequenced material: blood. The TCR sequence derives from a man younger than 45 in good health. CDR3 DNA sequence: TGCAGTCAGGGAAAAGGAGAGACCCAGTACTTC. It yields the protein CSQGKGETQYF.